This TCR beta chain emerged from a study of CD8 T cells in ankylosing spondylitis. Trimming took 1 base from V and 7 from J; bases not matched to a gene: 0. The CDR3 contains 14 residues. Looked up from germline, CDR1 is SGHRS and CDR2 is YFSETQ. This clonotype was seen repeatedly, ten times or more. Its specificity is not known. Study-wide results and limits: Disease-linked clones displayed a CD8+ phenotype and appeared relatively rarely in peripheral blood. About 8 highly homologous variants made up a TCR beta motif, and this motif appeared characteristic of ankylosing spondylitis blood. Reportedly, disease-linked clones are significantly enriched in ankylosing spondylitis patients' matched synovial fluid.

Construction of TCR beta libraries was performed using quantitative 5'-RACE with molecular barcodes. From the 5' RACE reads, TCRdb called clonotypes with MiXCR, one entry per CDR3 protein. Of around 120,000 distinct CDR3 sequences listed, 20% to 30% are singletons. The source material was synovial fluid, either unsorted or a sorted T cell fraction (not recorded which). The rearrangement uses TRBV5-1 and TRBJ2-2, with 11 bases aligning to TRBD2. The sequence was obtained from a male donor with ankylosing spondylitis. The CDR3 loop is CASSLTSGSGELFF. In DNA form, the CDR3 reads TGCGCCAGCAGCTTGACTAGCGGGAGCGGGGAGCTGTTTTTT. The whole variable domain, filled in from reference TRBV5-1 and TRBJ2-2, reads KAGVTQTPRYLIKTRGQQVTLSCSPISGHRSVSWYQQTPGQGLQFLFEYFSETQRNKGNFPGRFSGRQFSNSRSEMNVSTLELGDSALYLCASSLTSGSGELFFGEGSRLTVL.